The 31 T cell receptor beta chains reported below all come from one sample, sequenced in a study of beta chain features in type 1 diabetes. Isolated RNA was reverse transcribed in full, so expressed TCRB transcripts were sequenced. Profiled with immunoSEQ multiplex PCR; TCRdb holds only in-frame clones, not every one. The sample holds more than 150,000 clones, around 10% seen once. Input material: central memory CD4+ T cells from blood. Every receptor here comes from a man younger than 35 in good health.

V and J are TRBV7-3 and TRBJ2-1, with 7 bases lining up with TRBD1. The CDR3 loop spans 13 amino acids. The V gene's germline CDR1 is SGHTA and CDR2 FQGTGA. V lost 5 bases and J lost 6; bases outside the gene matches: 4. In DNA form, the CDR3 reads TGTGCCAGCAGCACGGGGACAGCCAATGAGCAGTTCTTC. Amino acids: CASSTGTANEQFF. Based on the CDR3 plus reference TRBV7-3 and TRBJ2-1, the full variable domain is GAGVSQTPSNKVTEKGKYVELRCDPISGHTALYWYRQSLGQGPEFLIYFQGTGAADDSGLPNDRFFAVRPEGSVSTLKIQRTERGDSAVYLCASSTGTANEQFFGPGTRLTVL.

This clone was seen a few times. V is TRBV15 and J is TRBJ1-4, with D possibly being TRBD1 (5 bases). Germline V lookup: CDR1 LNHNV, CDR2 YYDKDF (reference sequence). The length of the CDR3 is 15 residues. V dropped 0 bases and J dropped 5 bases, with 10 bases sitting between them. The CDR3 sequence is CATSRDSTENEKLFF. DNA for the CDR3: TGTGCCACCAGCAGAGATTCGACAGAGAATGAAAAACTGTTTTTT.

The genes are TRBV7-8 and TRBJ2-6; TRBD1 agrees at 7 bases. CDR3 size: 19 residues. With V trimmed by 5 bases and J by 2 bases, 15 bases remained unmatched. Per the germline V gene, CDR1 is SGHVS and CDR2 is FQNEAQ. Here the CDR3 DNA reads TGTGCCAGCAGCCGCATTGGGACAGCCCGCCCTCCTGGGGCCAACGTCCTGACTTTC. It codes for CASSRIGTARPPGANVLTF.

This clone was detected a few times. In nucleotides, the CDR3 is TGTGCCAGCAGCTCGAACCGAGGGGAGCTACAAGTACAGACCCAGTACTTC. The encoded protein is CASSSNRGELQVQTQYF. V usage is TRBV7-9 and J usage is TRBJ2-5, with D perhaps assigned TRBD1 or TRBD2 (5 bases each). This CDR3 has 17 amino acids. The V end lost 4 bases, the J end lost 6 bases, and 24 bases lay between the germline ends. The germline CDR1 and CDR2 sequences are SEHNR and FQNEAQ (reference sequence).

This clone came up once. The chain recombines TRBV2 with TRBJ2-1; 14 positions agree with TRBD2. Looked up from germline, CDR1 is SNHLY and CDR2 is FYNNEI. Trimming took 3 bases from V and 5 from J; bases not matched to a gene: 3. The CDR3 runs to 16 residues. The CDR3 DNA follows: TGTGCCAGCAGTGAGACTAGCGGGGGGGCCCACAATGAGCAGTTCTTC. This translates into CASSETSGGAHNEQFF.

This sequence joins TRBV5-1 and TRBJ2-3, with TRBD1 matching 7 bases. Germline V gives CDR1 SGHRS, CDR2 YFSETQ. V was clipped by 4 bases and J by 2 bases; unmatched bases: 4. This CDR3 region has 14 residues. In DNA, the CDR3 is TGCGCCAGCAGCCGGGGACAGAACACAGATACGCAGTATTTT. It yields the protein CASSRGQNTDTQYF.

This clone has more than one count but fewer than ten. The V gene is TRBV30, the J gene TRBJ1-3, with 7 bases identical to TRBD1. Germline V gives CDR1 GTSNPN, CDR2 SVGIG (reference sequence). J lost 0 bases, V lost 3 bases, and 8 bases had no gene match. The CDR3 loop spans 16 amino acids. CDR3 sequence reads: CAWSPYYRGSGNTIYF. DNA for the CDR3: TGTGCCTGGAGCCCCTATTACAGGGGCTCTGGAAACACCATATATTTT.

CDR3 protein: CASSLGRRTGGDTQYF. CDR3 bases: TGTGCCAGCAGCTTAGGACGACGGACAGGGGGAGATACGCAGTATTTT. The genes are TRBV7-9 and TRBJ2-3; 10 nucleotides align to TRBD1. Germline V gene lookup returns CDR1 SEHNR and CDR2 FQNEAQ (reference sequence). This CDR3 contains 16 residues. Germline trimming cut 1 base from V and 5 bases from J; bases unmatched to any gene: 6.

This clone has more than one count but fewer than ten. The CDR3 protein is CASSLVQGRTDTQYF. CDR3 DNA sequence: TGTGCCAGCAGCTTAGTACAGGGTCGCACAGATACGCAGTATTTT. V and J are TRBV7-2 and TRBJ2-3, with D perhaps TRBD1 (6 bases). V lost 1 base to trimming and J lost 1 base, with 9 bases between them. The germline CDR1 and CDR2 sequences are SGHTA and FQGNSA. The CDR3 consists of 15 residues.

The CDR3 bases are TGTGCCAGCAGCTTGGCCGGGAATACAGGTCAGTTCTTC. This gives the protein CASSLAGNTGQFF. V is TRBV5-4 and J is TRBJ2-1; TRBD1 or TRBD2 may be the D gene (5 bases each). This CDR3 is 13 amino acids long. The V gene lost 0 bases and the J gene lost 13 bases, with 14 bases spanning the gap. The V gene's germline CDR1 is SGHNT and CDR2 YYREEE (reference sequence).

The CDR3 coding sequence is TGTGCCAGCAGCCACAGCGGGAGTCGGTACAATGAGCAGTTCTTC. This sequence encodes CASSHSGSRYNEQFF. This chain links TRBV4-2 with TRBJ2-1, with 8 bases that match TRBD2. Germline assignment: CDR1 LGHNA and CDR2 YNFKEQ. This CDR3 is 15 amino acids long. Germline trimming cut 3 bases from V and 4 bases from J; bases unmatched to any gene: 5.

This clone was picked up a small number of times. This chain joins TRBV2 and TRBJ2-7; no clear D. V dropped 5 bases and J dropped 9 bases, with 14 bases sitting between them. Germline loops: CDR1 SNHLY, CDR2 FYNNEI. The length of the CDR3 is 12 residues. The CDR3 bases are TGTGCCAGCAGTCCTACGGCAAATCCGCAGTACTTC. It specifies CASSPTANPQYF.

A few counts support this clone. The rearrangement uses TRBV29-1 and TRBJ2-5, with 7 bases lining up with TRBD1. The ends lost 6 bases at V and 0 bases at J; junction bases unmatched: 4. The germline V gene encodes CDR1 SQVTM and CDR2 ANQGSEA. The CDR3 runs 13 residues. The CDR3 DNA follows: TGCAGCGTCAGCAGGGGGTACCAAGAGACCCAGTACTTC. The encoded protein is CSVSRGYQETQYF.

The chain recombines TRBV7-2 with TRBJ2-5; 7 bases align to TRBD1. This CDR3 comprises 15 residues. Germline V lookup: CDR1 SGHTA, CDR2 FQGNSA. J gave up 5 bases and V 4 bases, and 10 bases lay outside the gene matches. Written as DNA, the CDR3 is TGTGCCAGCAGCTCGGACAGGCTAGCTAAGGAGACCCAGTACTTC. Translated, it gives CASSSDRLAKETQYF.

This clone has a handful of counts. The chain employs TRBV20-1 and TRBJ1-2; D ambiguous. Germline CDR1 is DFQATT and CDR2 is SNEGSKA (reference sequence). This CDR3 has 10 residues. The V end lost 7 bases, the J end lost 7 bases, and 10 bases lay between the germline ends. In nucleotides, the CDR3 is TGCAGTGTAGGGTCTAGTGGCTACACCTTC. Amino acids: CSVGSSGYTF.

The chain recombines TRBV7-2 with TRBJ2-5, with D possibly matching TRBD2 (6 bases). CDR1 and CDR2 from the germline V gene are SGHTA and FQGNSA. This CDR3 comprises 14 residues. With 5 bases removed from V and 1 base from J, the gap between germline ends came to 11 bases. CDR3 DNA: TGTGCCAGCAGCACTAGCCCTACCCAAGAGACCCAGTACTTC. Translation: CASSTSPTQETQYF.

The CDR3 nucleotides are TGTGCCAGCTCACGACCGGCGGGGGAGACCCAGTACTTC. Amino acid sequence: CASSRPAGETQYF. The rearrangement uses TRBV18 and TRBJ2-5; tentative D call: TRBD2 (6 bases). The length of the CDR3 is 13 residues. CDR1 and CDR2 from the germline V gene are KGHSH and LQKENI. Trimming removed 4 bases from V and 5 bases from J, with 11 bases in between.

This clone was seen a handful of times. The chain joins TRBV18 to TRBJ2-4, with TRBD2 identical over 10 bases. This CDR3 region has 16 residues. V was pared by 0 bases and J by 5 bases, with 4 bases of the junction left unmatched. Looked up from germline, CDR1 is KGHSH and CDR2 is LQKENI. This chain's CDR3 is CASSPPPSGRENIQYF. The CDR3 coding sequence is TGTGCCAGCTCACCACCGCCTAGCGGGAGAGAAAACATTCAGTACTTC.

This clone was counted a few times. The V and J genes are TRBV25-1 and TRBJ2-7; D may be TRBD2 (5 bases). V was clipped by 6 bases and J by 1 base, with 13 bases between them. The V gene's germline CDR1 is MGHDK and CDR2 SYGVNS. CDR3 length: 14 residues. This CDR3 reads CASRPSTLSYEQYF. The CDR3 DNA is TGTGCCAGCAGGCCTAGCACGTTGTCCTACGAGCAGTACTTC.

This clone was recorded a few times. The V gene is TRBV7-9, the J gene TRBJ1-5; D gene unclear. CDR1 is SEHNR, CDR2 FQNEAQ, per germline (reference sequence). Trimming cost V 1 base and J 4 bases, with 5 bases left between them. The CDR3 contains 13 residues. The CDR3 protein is CASSLGVNQPQHF. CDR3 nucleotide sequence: TGTGCCAGCAGCTTAGGGGTAAATCAGCCCCAGCATTTT.

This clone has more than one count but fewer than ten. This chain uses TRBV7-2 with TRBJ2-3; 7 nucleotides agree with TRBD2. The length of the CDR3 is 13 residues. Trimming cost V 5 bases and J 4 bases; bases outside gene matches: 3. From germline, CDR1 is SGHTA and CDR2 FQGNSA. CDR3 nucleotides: TGTGCCAGCAGCCGGGGAGGGTCAGATACGCAGTATTTT. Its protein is CASSRGGSDTQYF. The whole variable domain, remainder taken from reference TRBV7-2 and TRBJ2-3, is GAGVSQSPSNKVTEKGKDVELRCDPISGHTALYWYRQSLGQGLEFLIYFQGNSAPDKSGLPSDRFSAERTGGSVSTLTIQRTQQEDSAVYLCASSRGGSDTQYFGPGTRLTVL.

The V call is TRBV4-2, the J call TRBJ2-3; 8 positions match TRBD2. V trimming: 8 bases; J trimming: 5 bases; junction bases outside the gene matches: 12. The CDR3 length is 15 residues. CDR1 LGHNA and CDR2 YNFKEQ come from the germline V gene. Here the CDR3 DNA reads TGTGCCAGCTCCTCCGGGACTAGGCCGGGAGATACGCAGTATTTT. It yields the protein CASSSGTRPGDTQYF.

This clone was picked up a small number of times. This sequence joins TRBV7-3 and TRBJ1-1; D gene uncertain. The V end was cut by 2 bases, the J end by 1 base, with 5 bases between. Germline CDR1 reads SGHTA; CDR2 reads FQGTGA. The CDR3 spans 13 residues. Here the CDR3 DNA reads TGTGCCAGCAGCTTATACGAGAACACTGAAGCTTTCTTT. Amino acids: CASSLYENTEAFF.

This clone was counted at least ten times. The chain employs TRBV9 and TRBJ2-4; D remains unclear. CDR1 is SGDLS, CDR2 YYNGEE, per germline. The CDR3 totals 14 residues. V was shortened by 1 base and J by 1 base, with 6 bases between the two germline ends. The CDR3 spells CASSVTQAKNIQYF. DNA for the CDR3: TGTGCCAGCAGCGTAACACAGGCCAAAAACATTCAGTACTTC. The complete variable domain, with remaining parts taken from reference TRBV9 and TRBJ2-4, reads DSGVTQTPKHLITATGQRVTLRCSPRSGDLSVYWYQQSLDQGLQFLIQYYNGEERAKGNILERFSAQQFPDLHSELNLSSLELGDSALYFCASSVTQAKNIQYFGAGTRLSVL.

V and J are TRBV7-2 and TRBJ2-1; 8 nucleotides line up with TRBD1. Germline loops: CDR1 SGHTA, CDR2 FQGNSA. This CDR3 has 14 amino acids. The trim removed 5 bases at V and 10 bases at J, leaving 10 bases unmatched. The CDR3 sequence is CASSGSRQGMEQFF. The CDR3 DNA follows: TGTGCCAGCAGCGGTTCTAGACAGGGGATGGAGCAGTTCTTC.

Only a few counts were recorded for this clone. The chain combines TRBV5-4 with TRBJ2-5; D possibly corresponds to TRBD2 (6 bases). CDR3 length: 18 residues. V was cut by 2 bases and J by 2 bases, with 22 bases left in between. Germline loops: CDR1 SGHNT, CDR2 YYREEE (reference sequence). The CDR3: CASSLLSGTRGGQETQYF. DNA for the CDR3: TGTGCCAGCAGCTTATTGTCGGGAACTAGGGGAGGACAAGAGACCCAGTACTTC. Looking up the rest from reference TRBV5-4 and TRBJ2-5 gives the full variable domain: ETGVTQSPTHLIKTRGQQVTLRCSSQSGHNTVSWYQQALGQGPQFIFQYYREEENGRGNFPPRFSGLQFPNYSSELNVNALELDDSALYLCASSLLSGTRGGQETQYFGPGTRLLVL.

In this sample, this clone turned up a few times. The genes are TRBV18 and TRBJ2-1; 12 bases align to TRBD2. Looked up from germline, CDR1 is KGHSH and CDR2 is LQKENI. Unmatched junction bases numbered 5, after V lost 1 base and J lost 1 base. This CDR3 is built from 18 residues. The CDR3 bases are TGTGCCAGCTCACCACAGTCACTAGCGGGAGGATCCTACAATGAGCAGTTCTTC. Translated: CASSPQSLAGGSYNEQFF.

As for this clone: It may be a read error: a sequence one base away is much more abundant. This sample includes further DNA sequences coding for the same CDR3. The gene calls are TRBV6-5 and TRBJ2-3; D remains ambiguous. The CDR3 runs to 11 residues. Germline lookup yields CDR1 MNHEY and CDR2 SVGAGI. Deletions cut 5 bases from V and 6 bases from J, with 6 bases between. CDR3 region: CASSPRDTQYF. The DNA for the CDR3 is TGTGCCAGCAGTCCGAGGGATACGCAGTATTTT.

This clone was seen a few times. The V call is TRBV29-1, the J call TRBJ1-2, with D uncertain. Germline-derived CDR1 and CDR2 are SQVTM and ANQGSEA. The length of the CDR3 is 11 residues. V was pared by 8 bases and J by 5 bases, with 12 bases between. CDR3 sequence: CSLREGYGYTF. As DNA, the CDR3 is TGCAGCCTGCGGGAAGGGTATGGCTACACCTTC.

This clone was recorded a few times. The CDR3 nucleotides are TGTGCCAGCAGCTTAGGATTCTACAATGAGCAGTTCTTC. Protein: CASSLGFYNEQFF. The chain uses TRBV11-3 and TRBJ2-1; unclear D gene. Trimming shortened V by 1 base and J by 3 bases, and 4 bases separated the two germline ends. Germline V CDR1 and CDR2: SGHNT, YENEEA. CDR3 size: 13 residues.

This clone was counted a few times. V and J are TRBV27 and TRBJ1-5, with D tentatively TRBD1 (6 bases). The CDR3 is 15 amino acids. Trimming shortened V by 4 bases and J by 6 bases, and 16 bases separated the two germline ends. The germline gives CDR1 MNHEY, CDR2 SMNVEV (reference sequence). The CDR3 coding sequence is TGTGCCAGCAGTTCCATACAAGGGGGGGGTCAGCCCCAGCATTTT. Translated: CASSSIQGGGQPQHF.